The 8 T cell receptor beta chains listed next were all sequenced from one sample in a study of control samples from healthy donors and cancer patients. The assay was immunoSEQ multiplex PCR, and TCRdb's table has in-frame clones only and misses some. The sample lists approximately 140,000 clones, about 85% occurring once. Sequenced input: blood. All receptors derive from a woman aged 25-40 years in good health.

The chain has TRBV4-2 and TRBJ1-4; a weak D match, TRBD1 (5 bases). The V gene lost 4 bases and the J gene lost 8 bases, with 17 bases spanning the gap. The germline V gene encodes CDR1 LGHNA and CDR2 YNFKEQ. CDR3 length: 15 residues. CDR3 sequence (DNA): TGTGCCAGCAGCCCGGGGACCCTAATTCAGGAAAAACTGTTTTTT. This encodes CASSPGTLIQEKLFF.

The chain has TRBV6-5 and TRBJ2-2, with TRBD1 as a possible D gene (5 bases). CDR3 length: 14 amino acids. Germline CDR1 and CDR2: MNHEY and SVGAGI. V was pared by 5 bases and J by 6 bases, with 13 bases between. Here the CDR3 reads CASSNQQVSGELFF. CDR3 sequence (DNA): TGTGCCAGCAGTAACCAACAGGTCTCCGGGGAGCTGTTTTTT.

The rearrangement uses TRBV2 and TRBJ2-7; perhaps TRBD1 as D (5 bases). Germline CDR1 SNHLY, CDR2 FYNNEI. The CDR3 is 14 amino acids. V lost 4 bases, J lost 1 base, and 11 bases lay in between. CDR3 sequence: CASSGSQVSYEQYF. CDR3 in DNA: TGTGCCAGCAGTGGGTCACAGGTATCCTACGAGCAGTACTTC.

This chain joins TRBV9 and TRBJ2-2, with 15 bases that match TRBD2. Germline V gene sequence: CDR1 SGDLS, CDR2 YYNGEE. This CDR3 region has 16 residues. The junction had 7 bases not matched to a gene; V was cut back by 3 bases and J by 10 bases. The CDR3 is CASSGSGTSGRKELFF. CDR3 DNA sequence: TGTGCCAGCAGCGGATCCGGGACTAGCGGGAGGAAGGAGCTGTTTTTT.

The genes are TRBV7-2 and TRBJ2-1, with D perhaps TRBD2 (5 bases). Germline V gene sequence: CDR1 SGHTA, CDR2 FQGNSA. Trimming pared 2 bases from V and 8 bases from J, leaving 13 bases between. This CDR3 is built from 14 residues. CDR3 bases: TGTGCCAGCAGCTTAAGTTCACGGGAAGATGAGCAGTTCTTC. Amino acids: CASSLSSREDEQFF. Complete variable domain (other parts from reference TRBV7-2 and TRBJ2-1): GAGVSQSPSNKVTEKGKDVELRCDPISGHTALYWYRQSLGQGLEFLIYFQGNSAPDKSGLPSDRFSAERTGGSVSTLTIQRTQQEDSAVYLCASSLSSREDEQFFGPGTRLTVL.

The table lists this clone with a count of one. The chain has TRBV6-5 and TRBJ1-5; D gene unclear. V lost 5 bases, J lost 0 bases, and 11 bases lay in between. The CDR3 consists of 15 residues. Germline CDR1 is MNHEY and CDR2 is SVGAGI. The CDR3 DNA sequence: TGTGCCAGCAGTCCCGACCCAAATAGCAATCAGCCCCAGCATTTT. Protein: CASSPDPNSNQPQHF.

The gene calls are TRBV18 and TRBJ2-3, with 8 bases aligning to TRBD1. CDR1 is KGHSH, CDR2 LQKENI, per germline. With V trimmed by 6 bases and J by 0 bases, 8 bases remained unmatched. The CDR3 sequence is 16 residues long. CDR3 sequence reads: CASSRTGGTSTDTQYF. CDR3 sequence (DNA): TGTGCCAGCTCCCGCACAGGGGGAACTAGCACAGATACGCAGTATTTT.

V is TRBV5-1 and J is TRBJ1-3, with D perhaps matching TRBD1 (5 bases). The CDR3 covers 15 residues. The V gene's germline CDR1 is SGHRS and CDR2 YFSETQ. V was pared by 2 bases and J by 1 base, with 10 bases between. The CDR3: CASSFEGASGNTIYF. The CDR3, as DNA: TGCGCCAGCAGCTTCGAAGGGGCGTCTGGAAACACCATATATTTT. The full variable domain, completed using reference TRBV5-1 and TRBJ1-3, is KAGVTQTPRYLIKTRGQQVTLSCSPISGHRSVSWYQQTPGQGLQFLFEYFSETQRNKGNFPGRFSGRQFSNSRSEMNVSTLELGDSALYLCASSFEGASGNTIYFGEGSWLTVV.